This is a list of T cell receptor beta chains from one sample in a study of tumor-infiltrating lymphocytes in primary liver carcinoma. Each CDR3 protein is one row after TCRdb ran MiXCR on the multiplex PCR reads. The data contain about 75,000 distinct CDR3 sequences, approximately 70% of them singletons. Sequencing was carried out using tumor-adjacent normal liver tissue. The source is a man aged 35 to 55 with primary liver carcinoma and hepatitis B virus infection. Both conserved end residues are part of each CDR3. D genes are given only for firm matches. Clone size is given for some rows only: seen once, a few or many times, or a class if the clone is expanded.

cdr3_aa cdr3_nt j_call clone_size d_call v_call
CASSQERAVYEQYF TGTGCCAGCAGCCAAGAAAGAGCAGTCTACGAACAGTACTTC TRBJ2-7 NA NA TRBV4-2
CASSSGPWGQYF TGTGCCAGCAGCTCGGGACCGTGGGGGCAGTACTTC TRBJ2-7 medium-sized NA TRBV11-2
CASSLLTGTGSYEQYF TGTGCCAGCAGCTTATTGACCGGGACAGGGTCCTACGAGCAGTACTTC TRBJ2-7 NA TRBD1 TRBV7-6
CASSERVYNSSLHF TGTGCCAGCAGTGAAAGGGTCTATAATTCATCCCTCCACTTT TRBJ1-6 NA NA TRBV2
CASSPPGRGQPQHF TGTGCCAGCAGTCCCCCAGGGCGCGGTCAGCCCCAGCATTTT TRBJ1-5 many NA TRBV12-3/TRBV12-4
CVITQATPRDEQFF TGTGTCATAACACAGGCGACCCCCCGGGATGAGCAGTTCTTC TRBJ2-1 NA NA TRBV10-3
CASSPTLQGASGELFF TGCGCCAGCAGCCCGACCTTACAGGGGGCCTCCGGGGAGCTGTTTTTT TRBJ2-2 NA TRBD1 TRBV5-1
CASSTGGSTDTQYF TGTGCCAGCAGCACCGGAGGGAGCACAGATACGCAGTATTTT TRBJ2-3 NA NA TRBV13
CSVGISAANTGELFF TGCAGTGTTGGGATTAGCGCGGCGAACACCGGGGAGCTGTTTTTT TRBJ2-2 NA NA TRBV29-1
CSGQGSSYGYTF TGCAGTGGACAGGGGTCGTCCTATGGCTACACCTTC TRBJ1-2 NA TRBD1 TRBV20-1
CSVVVVTGNTIYF TGTAGCGTTGTAGTTGTCACTGGAAACACCATATATTTT TRBJ1-3 NA NA TRBV29-1
CASTAILEGEQYF TGCGCCAGCACCGCAATCCTAGAGGGCGAGCAGTACTTC TRBJ2-7 NA NA TRBV10-1
CASSSWAEAFF TGTGCCAGCAGCTCATGGGCTGAAGCTTTCTTT TRBJ1-1 NA NA TRBV2
CASSRDRAISEQFF TGTGCCAGCAGCCGGGACAGGGCCATAAGTGAGCAGTTCTTC TRBJ2-1 many TRBD1 TRBV2
CASSLPTALADNEQFF TGTGCCAGCAGCTTACCTACGGCTCTGGCGGACAATGAGCAGTTCTTC TRBJ2-1 few NA TRBV5-4
CAIPQGQGLYEQYF TGCGCCATCCCACAAGGACAGGGGTTGTACGAGCAGTACTTC TRBJ2-7 medium-sized TRBD1 TRBV10-1
CSSSQTPDGGKETQYF TGTTCCAGCAGTCAAACTCCTGACGGGGGGAAAGAGACCCAGTACTTC TRBJ2-5 NA TRBD2 TRBV11-2
CANSSYTYSGEQYF TGTGCCAACAGCTCCTATACTTATTCGGGCGAGCAGTATTTC TRBJ2-7 NA NA TRBV13
CASSPGIADYNEQFF TGTGCCAGCAGCCCCGGGATAGCGGATTACAATGAGCAGTTCTTC TRBJ2-1 NA NA TRBV10-1
CANSPPGLARNIQYF TGTGCCAACAGCCCTCCCGGGTTGGCCAGAAACATTCAGTACTTC TRBJ2-4 few NA TRBV28
CASGRLLQGAGGVLFF TGTGCCAGCGGCCGACTATTACAGGGGGCGGGCGGGGTGCTGTTTTTT TRBJ2-2 NA TRBD1 TRBV6-5
CAIRASGRINEQFF TGTGCCATCAGGGCTAGCGGGAGGATAAATGAGCAGTTCTTC TRBJ2-1 many TRBD2 TRBV10-3
CASTQPSDHLGGNTIYF TGTGCCAGCACCCAACCATCCGACCACTTAGGAGGAAACACCATATATTTT TRBJ1-3 NA NA TRBV11-2
CASDLRQGATDTQYF TGTGCCAGCGACCTAAGACAGGGGGCCACAGATACGCAGTATTTT TRBJ2-3 few TRBD1 TRBV7-9
CASSLVGSRQGASYEQYF TGTGCCAGCAGCTTAGTTGGGTCGAGACAGGGGGCCTCCTACGAGCAGTACTTC TRBJ2-7 medium-sized TRBD1 TRBV11-2
CASSQGGHSGNTIYF TGTGCCAGCAGCCAAGGGGGCCACTCTGGAAACACCATATATTTT TRBJ1-3 many TRBD1 TRBV6-5
CSVFYGGSGEQYF TGCAGCGTTTTCTACGGCGGCTCTGGCGAGCAATACTTC TRBJ2-7 NA NA TRBV29-1
CASSQKQTGGYGQYF TGCGCCAGCAGCCAAAAGCAAACAGGGGGCTACGGACAGTACTTC TRBJ2-7 NA TRBD1 TRBV4-3
CSVEVLAGGTTGEPFF TGCAGCGTTGAAGTACTAGCGGGAGGTACCACCGGGGAGCCGTTTTTT TRBJ2-2 once TRBD2 TRBV29-1
CASSLTGSGEYEQYF TGTGCCAGCAGCTTAACGGGATCGGGAGAATACGAGCAGTACTTC TRBJ2-7 many NA TRBV11-1
CSAERAGTGKTIYF TGCAGCGCTGAAAGAGCGGGGACTGGAAAGACCATATATTTT TRBJ1-3 NA NA TRBV29-1
CSVAGTGELFF TGCAGCGTTGCTGGCACCGGTGAGCTGTTTTTT TRBJ2-2 few NA TRBV29-1
CASSTSGTDTQYF TGTGCCAGCAGTACTAGCGGCACAGATACGCAGTATTTT TRBJ2-3 NA TRBD2 TRBV12-3/TRBV12-4
CASTHTTGTETFF TGTGCCAGCACCCACACGACGGGTACCGAAACTTTCTTT TRBJ1-1 NA NA TRBV6-2/TRBV6-3
CAGSPGDFYNKQFF TGTGCCGGCAGCCCTGGGGACTTTTACAATAAGCAGTTCTTC TRBJ2-1 once NA TRBV4-2
CASSLMGDKAYEQYF TGCGCCAGCAGCTTGATGGGGGACAAAGCTTACGAGCAGTACTTC TRBJ2-7 many NA TRBV5-1
CASSHDSPDSTDTRYF TGTGCCAGCAGCCATGACTCCCCTGACAGTACAGATACGCGGTATTTT TRBJ2-3 NA NA TRBV4-2
CSDRDPQLSSSYNSPLHF TGCAGTGATAGAGACCCACAGCTTTCAAGCTCCTATAATTCGCCCCTCCACTTT TRBJ1-6 NA NA TRBV20-1
CASSYPPTGELFF TGTGCCAGCAGTTATCCCCCAACCGGGGAGCTGTTTTTT TRBJ2-2 many NA TRBV6-5
CVSSLMEGAAFF TGTGTCAGCAGCTTAATGGAGGGGGCCGCCTTTTTT TRBJ1-1 NA TRBD1 TRBV7-9
CASSLEQGDGYTF TGTGCCAGCAGTTTAGAACAGGGTGACGGCTACACCTTC TRBJ1-2 many NA TRBV12-3/TRBV12-4
CASSQDHTLSDTQYF TGTGCCAGCAGCCAAGACCACACACTGTCAGATACGCAGTATTTT TRBJ2-3 NA NA TRBV4-2
CISSYTSGTGEQFF TGTATCAGCAGTTATACTAGCGGGACGGGTGAGCAGTTCTTC TRBJ2-1 NA TRBD2 TRBV6-6
CASGLASGPNYEQYF TGTGCCAGCGGTTTAGCTAGCGGGCCCAACTACGAGCAGTACTTC TRBJ2-7 NA TRBD2 TRBV12-3/TRBV12-4
CAGSFFGLSGRRISYEQYF TGTGCCGGCAGTTTTTTCGGACTATCGGGAAGGCGAATCTCCTACGAGCAGTACTTC TRBJ2-7 NA NA TRBV28
CSVHTGEETQYF TGCAGCGTGCATACAGGGGAGGAGACCCAGTACTTC TRBJ2-5 NA TRBD1 TRBV29-1
CASSRGRQDSYEQYF TGTGCCAGCAGTAGGGGACGGCAGGATTCCTACGAGCAGTACTTC TRBJ2-7 medium-sized NA TRBV28
CASSLEADYNEQFF TGTGCCAGCAGCCTAGAGGCGGATTACAATGAGCAGTTCTTC TRBJ2-1 NA NA TRBV14
CSVAAGWGMNTEAFF TGCAGCGTTGCGGCAGGGTGGGGAATGAACACTGAAGCTTTCTTT TRBJ1-1 many NA TRBV29-1
CACSFQYIGELFF TGTGCCTGCAGCTTTCAGTACATCGGGGAGCTGTTTTTT TRBJ2-2 NA NA TRBV11-2
CAGSPKLAGIPYEQYF TGTGCCGGCAGTCCGAAACTAGCGGGAATACCCTACGAGCAGTACTTC TRBJ2-7 many TRBD2 TRBV6-6
CASSLVRPGGGDEQFF TGTGCCAGCAGCTTAGTTCGCCCGGGAGGGGGGGATGAGCAGTTCTTC TRBJ2-1 NA TRBD2 TRBV11-2
CGVQLAGGAYEQYF TGCGGCGTTCAACTAGCGGGAGGTGCCTACGAACAGTACTTC TRBJ2-7 NA TRBD2 TRBV29-1
CACSLQIQGNTGELVF TGCGCCTGCAGCTTGCAAATTCAGGGGAACACCGGAGAGCTGGTTTTT TRBJ2-2 NA NA TRBV5-1